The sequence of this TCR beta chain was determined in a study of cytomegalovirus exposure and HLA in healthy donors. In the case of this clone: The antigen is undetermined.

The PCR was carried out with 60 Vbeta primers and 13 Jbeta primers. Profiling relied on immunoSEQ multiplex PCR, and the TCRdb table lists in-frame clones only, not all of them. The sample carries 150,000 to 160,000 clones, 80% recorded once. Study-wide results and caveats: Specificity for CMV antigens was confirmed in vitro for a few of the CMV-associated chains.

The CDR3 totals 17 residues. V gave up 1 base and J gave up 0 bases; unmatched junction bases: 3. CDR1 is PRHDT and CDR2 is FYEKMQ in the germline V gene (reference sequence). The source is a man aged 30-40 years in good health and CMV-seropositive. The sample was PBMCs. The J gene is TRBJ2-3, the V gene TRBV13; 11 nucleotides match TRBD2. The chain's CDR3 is CASSLDVAGGSTDTQYF. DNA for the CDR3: TGTGCCAGCAGCTTAGATGTAGCGGGAGGGAGCACAGATACGCAGTATTTT.